A selection of T cell receptor beta chains follows, all from one sample in a study of blood T cell repertoires in COVID-19. Assay used: immunoSEQ multiplex PCR; TCRdb lists only in-frame clones, some missing. The sample contains about 480,000 clones, nearly 90% of which appear only once. Material: peripheral blood. The receptors originated from a young man with COVID-19, enrolled during active disease. Each CDR3 is given with its conserved first and last residue. Fields, in order: clone size, D gene, J gene, V gene, CDR3 protein, CDR3 DNA. D genes are given only for firm matches. Clone size is given for some rows only: seen once, a few or many times, or a class if the clone is expanded.

once	TRBD1	TRBJ2-3	TRBV6-5	CASTDRGQDTQYF	TGTGCCAGCACAGACAGGGGCCAAGATACGCAGTATTTT
few	NA	TRBJ2-7	TRBV27	CASSLRTVGIRYF	TGTGCCAGCAGTTTGCGGACAGTGGGTATAAGGTACTTC
NA	NA	TRBJ2-1	TRBV6-5	CASSRQQRNNEQFF	TGTGCCAGCAGTCGACAGCAGAGAAACAATGAGCAGTTCTTC
NA	TRBD2	TRBJ2-1	TRBV6-4	CASSPNAVAGNEQFF	TGTGCCAGCAGCCCAAACGCTGTAGCGGGGAATGAGCAGTTCTTC
NA	TRBD2	TRBJ2-2	TRBV2	CASSEGLAGGIRELFF	TGTGCCAGCAGTGAAGGGCTAGCGGGGGGTATCAGGGAGCTGTTTTTT
NA	NA	TRBJ1-2	TRBV7-9	CASSLLRSSDYGYTF	TGTGCCAGCAGCTTACTTAGGTCCAGCGACTATGGCTACACCTTC
NA	TRBD2	TRBJ2-5	TRBV6-1	CASSERGNRLAGMETQYF	TGTGCCAGCAGTGAACGGGGGAATAGGCTAGCGGGAATGGAGACCCAGTACTTC
NA	TRBD1	TRBJ2-5	TRBV5-1	CASSAGQGDQETQYF	TGCGCCAGCAGTGCTGGACAGGGAGACCAAGAGACCCAGTACTTC
NA	NA	TRBJ2-1	TRBV9	CASSVVTGGVEQFF	TGTGCCAGCAGCGTAGTCACAGGGGGGGTTGAGCAGTTCTTC
NA	TRBD2	TRBJ2-3	TRBV9	CASSARGGSTDTQYF	TGTGCCAGCAGCGCACGCGGGGGTAGCACAGATACGCAGTATTTT
NA	NA	TRBJ2-3	TRBV9	CASSPLAPGDTQYF	TGTGCCAGCAGCCCTTTAGCGCCCGGGGATACGCAGTATTTT
NA	NA	TRBJ1-6	TRBV5-1	CASTWDWSNSPLHF	TGCGCCAGCACGTGGGACTGGAGTAATTCACCCCTCCACTTT
NA	TRBD2	TRBJ2-3	TRBV3-1/TRBV3-2	CASSMNSGGVVVDTQYF	TGTGCCAGCAGCATGAACAGCGGGGGGGTGGTGGTAGATACGCAGTATTTT
NA	TRBD1	TRBJ2-3	TRBV3-1/TRBV3-2	CASSPWTGADTQYF	TGTGCCAGCAGCCCGTGGACAGGGGCAGATACGCAGTATTTT
NA	TRBD2	TRBJ2-1	TRBV24-1	CATSDTTGTSGISSYNEQFF	TGTGCCACCAGTGACACAACAGGGACTAGCGGAATTAGCTCCTACAATGAGCAGTTCTTC
NA	NA	TRBJ2-5	TRBV4-1	CASSQGSGRDETQYF	TGCGCCAGCAGCCAAGGGTCGGGCAGGGATGAGACCCAGTACTTC
once	NA	TRBJ2-7	TRBV2	CASREDLAYEQYF	TGTGCCAGCAGAGAAGATCTAGCCTACGAGCAGTACTTC
NA	NA	TRBJ2-2	TRBV5-1	CASSQETGELFF	TGCGCCAGCAGCCAAGAGACCGGGGAGCTGTTTTTT
few	TRBD1	TRBJ1-6	TRBV5-1	CASSLLKGADSPLHF	TGCGCCAGCAGCTTACTTAAGGGGGCAGATTCACCCCTCCACTTT
NA	NA	TRBJ2-1	TRBV19	CASSLLGVNEQFF	TGTGCCAGTAGCCTCCTAGGGGTAAATGAGCAGTTCTTC
NA	NA	TRBJ2-1	TRBV14	CASSQDFSGAYNEQFF	TGTGCCAGCAGCCAAGATTTTAGCGGAGCCTACAATGAGCAGTTCTTC
NA	TRBD1	TRBJ1-1	TRBV6-5	CASTRTGGGTEAFF	TGTGCCAGCACCAGGACAGGGGGGGGGACTGAAGCTTTCTTT
NA	TRBD2	TRBJ2-3	TRBV29-1	CSVAKLSGKGDTQYF	TGCAGCGTGGCGAAACTTAGCGGGAAGGGAGATACGCAGTATTTT
NA	NA	TRBJ1-5	TRBV10-2	CASSEVHSAREAKPQHF	TGCGCCAGCAGTGAGGTCCACAGTGCTCGGGAGGCCAAGCCCCAGCATTTT
NA	NA	TRBJ2-3	TRBV10-3	CAISDGATDTQYF	TGTGCCATCAGTGATGGGGCCACAGATACGCAGTATTTT
NA	NA	TRBJ2-6	TRBV5-4	CASSPRAAGRDGANVLTF	TGTGCCAGCAGCCCCCGAGCCGCGGGACGGGATGGGGCCAACGTCCTGACTTTC
NA	TRBD1	TRBJ2-7	TRBV4-2	CASSQGTGGWYEQYF	TGTGCCAGCAGCCAAGGAACAGGGGGCTGGTACGAGCAGTACTTC
NA	NA	TRBJ1-1	TRBV14	CASSHPGEVTEAFF	TGTGCCAGCAGCCATCCCGGGGAAGTCACTGAAGCTTTCTTT
NA	TRBD2	TRBJ2-5	TRBV5-1	CASSPIGLAGNQETQYF	TGCGCCAGCAGCCCGATAGGACTAGCGGGGAACCAAGAGACCCAGTACTTC
NA	NA	TRBJ2-7	TRBV5-1	CASSLDSPYEQYF	TGCGCCAGCAGCCTGGACAGTCCCTACGAGCAGTACTTC
NA	NA	TRBJ2-1	TRBV12-3/TRBV12-4	CASTTGRYNEQFF	TGTGCCAGTACAACAGGCCGCTACAATGAGCAGTTCTTC
NA	NA	TRBJ1-4	TRBV3-1/TRBV3-2	CASSQEGGWNEKLFF	TGTGCCAGCAGCCAAGAAGGAGGGTGGAATGAAAAACTGTTTTTT
few	NA	TRBJ2-3	TRBV24-1	CATSDPGPRTDTQYF	TGTGCCACCAGTGATCCTGGCCCTCGCACAGATACGCAGTATTTT
NA	TRBD1	TRBJ1-5	TRBV7-9	CASSLGTGGARPQHF	TGTGCCAGCAGCTTAGGTACAGGGGGTGCCCGACCCCAGCATTTT
NA	NA	TRBJ1-2	TRBV18	CASSPPSPDYGYTF	TGTGCCAGCTCACCACCGTCGCCGGACTATGGCTACACCTTC
NA	TRBD1	TRBJ2-3	TRBV6-5	CASRWTGSTDTQYF	TGTGCCAGCAGGTGGACAGGGAGCACAGATACGCAGTATTTT
NA	NA	TRBJ1-2	TRBV29-1	CSALRQAPYYGYTF	TGCAGCGCACTTAGACAGGCGCCTTACTATGGCTACACCTTC
once	NA	TRBJ2-1	TRBV21-1	CASSLGFEPCWRGFFF	TGTGCCAGCAGCTTGGGTTTTGAACCCTGTTGGAGAGGGTTCTTCTTC
NA	TRBD2	TRBJ2-1	TRBV6-4	CASKGTSGGALEEQFF	TGTGCCAGCAAAGGAACTAGCGGGGGGGCTCTCGAGGAGCAGTTCTTC
NA	NA	TRBJ2-1	TRBV27	CASSSNRVNEQFF	TGTGCCAGCAGCTCAAACAGGGTCAATGAGCAGTTCTTC
NA	TRBD2	TRBJ2-1	TRBV7-2	CASSLGGSPWWDEQFF	TGTGCCAGCAGCTTGGGCGGGAGCCCCTGGTGGGATGAGCAGTTCTTC
NA	TRBD2	TRBJ2-7	TRBV14	CASSQFGGESEQYF	TGTGCCAGCAGCCAATTTGGGGGGGAAAGCGAGCAGTACTTC
NA	NA	TRBJ1-6	TRBV5-5	CASSGEGNSPLHF	TGTGCCAGCTCGGGGGAGGGAAATTCACCCCTCCACTTT
NA	NA	TRBJ2-1	TRBV11-3	CASSFSNPGNEQFF	TGTGCCAGCAGCTTCAGTAATCCGGGCAATGAGCAGTTCTTC
NA	NA	TRBJ2-2	TRBV28	CASSLPRGNTGELFF	TGTGCCAGCAGTTTACCCAGGGGGAACACCGGGGAGCTGTTTTTT
few	NA	TRBJ2-6	TRBV5-1	CASSWDFSSGANVLTF	TGCGCCAGCAGCTGGGACTTCAGCTCTGGGGCCAACGTCCTGACTTTC
NA	TRBD1	TRBJ1-2	TRBV5-4	CASSTGGNTGFGYTF	TGTGCCAGCAGCACAGGGGGGAACACAGGGTTCGGCTACACCTTC
NA	TRBD2	TRBJ2-2	TRBV7-3	CASSLTSGSAGRTGELFF	TGTGCCAGCAGCCTGACTAGCGGGAGTGCTGGGCGCACCGGGGAGCTGTTTTTT
NA	NA	TRBJ1-5	TRBV27	CASSPRGTSQPQHF	TGTGCCAGCAGTCCTAGAGGTACCAGTCAGCCCCAGCATTTT
NA	TRBD2	TRBJ2-3	TRBV19	CASSRGLAGITDTQYF	TGTGCCAGTAGTAGGGGACTAGCGGGGATCACAGATACGCAGTATTTT
NA	NA	TRBJ1-1	TRBV5-6	CASSLSYGTEAFF	TGTGCCAGCAGCTTGTCGTACGGCACTGAAGCTTTCTTT
NA	TRBD1	TRBJ2-2	TRBV6-5	CASRRRTDRTGELFF	TGTGCCAGCCGAAGGAGGACGGACAGGACCGGGGAGCTGTTTTTT
NA	NA	TRBJ2-2	TRBV10-1	CASSAMGHGNTGELFF	TGCGCCAGCAGTGCGATGGGACATGGAAACACCGGGGAGCTGTTTTTT